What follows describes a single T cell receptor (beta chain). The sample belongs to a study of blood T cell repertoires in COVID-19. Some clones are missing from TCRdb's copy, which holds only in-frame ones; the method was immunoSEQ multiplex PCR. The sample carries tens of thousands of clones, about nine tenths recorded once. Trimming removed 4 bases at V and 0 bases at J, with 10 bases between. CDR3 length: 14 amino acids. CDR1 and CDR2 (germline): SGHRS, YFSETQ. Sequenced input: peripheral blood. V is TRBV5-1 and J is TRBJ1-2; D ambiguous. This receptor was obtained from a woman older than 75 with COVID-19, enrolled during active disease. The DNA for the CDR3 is TGCGCCAGCAGCATGGACGGGACTAACTATGGCTACACCTTC. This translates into CASSMDGTNYGYTF.